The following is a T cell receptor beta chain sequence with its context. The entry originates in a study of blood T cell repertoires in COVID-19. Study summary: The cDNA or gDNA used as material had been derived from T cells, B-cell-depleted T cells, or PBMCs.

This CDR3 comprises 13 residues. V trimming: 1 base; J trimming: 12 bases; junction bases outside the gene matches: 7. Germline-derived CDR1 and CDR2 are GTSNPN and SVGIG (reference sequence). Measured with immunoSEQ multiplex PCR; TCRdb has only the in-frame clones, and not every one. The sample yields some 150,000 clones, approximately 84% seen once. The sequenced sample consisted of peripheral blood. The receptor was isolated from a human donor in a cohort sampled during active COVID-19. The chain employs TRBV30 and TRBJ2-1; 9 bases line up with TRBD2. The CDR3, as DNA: TGTGCCTGGAGTGGTCGGAGCGGGAGGACGCAGTTCTTC. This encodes CAWSGRSGRTQFF. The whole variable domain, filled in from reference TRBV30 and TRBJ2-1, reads SQTIHQWPATLVQPVGSPLSLECTVEGTSNPNLYWYRQAAGRGLQLLFYSVGIGQISSEVPQNLSASRPQDRQFILSSKKLLLSDSGFYLCAWSGRSGRTQFFGPGTRLTVL.